This TCR beta chain was profiled in a study of tumor and adjacent non-tumor tissue in lung cancer. Study-wide background: Patients comprised 12 adenocarcinoma, 2 squamous cell carcinoma and 1 small cell lung cancer. Stage I to III disease affected over nine men and roughly 5 women aged roughly 31 to 85. On average, productive TCRbeta reads reached a few million per sample.

CDR3 length equals 15 residues. Comments on this clonotype: An end of the junction does not agree with germline; a read error may underlie this.

A modified ARM-PCR protocol with three rounds of nested PCR amplified TCRbeta. MiXCR, run by TCRdb on the multiplex PCR reads, gives a single entry per CDR3 protein. The sample includes around 80,000 distinct CDR3 sequences, over 65% of them seen just once. RNA was extracted from bulk tissue without any cell sorting. More than 3 cm separated this lung sample from the edge of the tumor. Chemotherapy-naive patients with new lung cancer underwent thoracic surgery in China, August–late 2014. This sequence originates from a man aged 70-80 years with non-small cell lung cancer. Sequenced material: distant non-tumor lung tissue. V gene TRBV12-3 or TRBV12-4 combines with J gene TRBJ2-2, with a tentative D call TRBD2 (5 bases). This CDR3 reads CASSPQHGKDGELLF. DNA of the CDR3: TGTGCCAGCAGCCCCCAACATGGGAAGGACGGGGAGCTGCTTTTT.